Listed below are T cell receptor beta chains from one sample, sequenced in a study of regulatory T cells in long-lasting Graves disease. One entry per CDR3 protein results from TCRdb running MiXCR on the multiplex PCR reads. The table lists hundreds of thousands of distinct CDR3 sequences, roughly 16% of them singletons. This same sample was also taken into another study, of T cells in Graves' hyperthyroidism and ophthalmopathy.

The sequencing here drew on peripheral blood mononuclear cells (PBMCs), taken at new diagnosis, from a patient treated with antithyroid drugs. Receptor source: a woman in her twenties or thirties with Graves disease. Both conserved end residues are part of each CDR3. The order of the fields is V gene, J gene, D gene, CDR3 protein. The D gene is left open where the match is weak.

TRBV20-1	TRBJ1-5	TRBD1	CSARRLQGGLYQPQHF
TRBV3-1	TRBJ1-5	.	CASSQSRYQPQHF
TRBV20-1	TRBJ2-6	.	CSARGEPGANVLTF
TRBV28	TRBJ2-3	.	CASSLALEGLATDTQYF
TRBV19	TRBJ1-3	.	CASRDRGTSSGNTIYF
TRBV19	TRBJ2-4	TRBD2	CASSPYRPGLAVLAKNIQYF
TRBV20-1	TRBJ2-3	TRBD2	CSAVLAGVGSTDTQYF
TRBV20-1	TRBJ1-5	TRBD1	CSARETGDQPQHF
TRBV6-1	TRBJ1-2	.	CASRSGARGYTF
TRBV28	TRBJ2-6	.	CASWASGANVLTF
TRBV7-2	TRBJ2-2	.	CASSLDPWASRNTGELFF
TRBV30	TRBJ2-1	.	CAWSGSGVEQFF
TRBV6-1	TRBJ2-5	TRBD1	CAESRQGGETQYF
TRBV11-1	TRBJ1-4	.	CASRGSGTKNEKLFF
TRBV27	TRBJ2-1	TRBD2	CASSTASGRSYEQFF
TRBV15	TRBJ1-5	TRBD1	CATSGTGQGWQPQHF
TRBV24-1	TRBJ2-1	TRBD2	CATSVISGIRNEQFF
TRBV7-7	TRBJ2-7	.	CASSLTSSSYEQYF
TRBV20-1	TRBJ2-7	.	CSARDVSGQLYEQYF
TRBV12-3/TRBV12-4	TRBJ2-2	.	CASSSRGALTGELFF
TRBV30	TRBJ1-1	.	CAWSGFTEAFF
TRBV19	TRBJ1-1	.	CTSSVTGQNTEAFF
TRBV6-5	TRBJ1-2	.	CASSYSAGPYGYTF
TRBV5-1	TRBJ1-1	TRBD1	CASSLRGTGGAFTEAFF
TRBV7-9	TRBJ2-1	.	CASSLDLALGEQFF
TRBV20-1	TRBJ2-7	TRBD2	CSAERTSGTYEQYF